A selection of T cell receptor beta chains follows, all from one sample in a study of vaccination and CD4 T cells after COVID-19. Their cognate antigens are unknown. One entry per CDR3 protein results from TCRdb running MiXCR on the PCR reads. The sample lists around 20,000 distinct CDR3 sequences, approximately 45% seen once, with less than 3% in the top ten. The material sequenced was CD4+ T cells from blood, cultured in vitro, taken after SARS-CoV-2 vaccination. The receptors were gathered from a human donor who had recovered from COVID-19. Each CDR3 is given without its conserved first and last residue. Fields, in order: clone size, D gene, V gene, CDR3 protein. D genes are given only for firm matches. Only some rows state a clone size, as once, few, many or a class for expanded clones.

>.|.|TRBV11-1
ASGSSDTQY
>.|.|TRBV21-1
AESGRESPLH
>.|.|TRBV12-3/TRBV12-4
ASSLARDYGYT
>.|.|TRBV10-3
AISESTAGYTEAF
>few|.|TRBV12-3/TRBV12-4
ASSLYAGGPYEQY
>.|TRBD2|TRBV5-4
ASSLGGGNSYNEQF
>.|.|TRBV7-9
ASSFEGFKNIQY
>.|TRBD1|TRBV19
APQERQGHETQY
>.|.|TRBV12-3/TRBV12-4
ASSVRTASAF
>.|.|TRBV7-2
ASSLALGGANEQY
>.|.|TRBV7-7
ASSLKENSPLH
>few|TRBD2|TRBV7-8
ASSLGPGGQETQY
>few|.|TRBV24-1
ATSYLDTGAEAF
>few|TRBD2|TRBV7-9
ATMTSGTDTQY
>.|TRBD2|TRBV18
ASSPFREGPKNIQY
>.|.|TRBV6-2/TRBV6-3
ASRLATGTEAF
>.|TRBD1|TRBV27
ASSAEGTARGSPLH
>.|TRBD1|TRBV28
ASSPRDRKNTGELF
>once|.|TRBV11-3
ASSSRAFYTMNTEAF
>.|TRBD1|TRBV11-3
ASSSQRQGAREQY
>few|.|TRBV20-1
SARTTVERSYT
>few|.|TRBV20-1
SATGVGDYGYT
>.|.|TRBV20-1
SAVSGNEQY
>few|.|TRBV27
ASSWRGVSYEQY
>few|TRBD2|TRBV20-1
SASGEIQETQY
>.|.|TRBV27
ASSLGPGMVTEAF
>.|TRBD1|TRBV20-1
SASVPGQGARKGQPQH